Presented here are 20 T cell receptor beta chains from one specimen sequenced in a study of CD8 T cells in Susac syndrome. Random hexamers served to reverse transcribe roughly 0.5 to 1 ug RNA. TCRdb re-analysed the immunoSEQ multiplex PCR reads in MiXCR, keeping a single row per CDR3 protein. The sample contains roughly 80,000 distinct CDR3 sequences, roughly 91% of which appear only once. Input material: CD8+ T cells from PBMCs. The receptors shown here come from a human donor with multiple sclerosis.

The sample holds one count of this clonotype. V gene TRBV2 combines with J gene TRBJ1-3; 8 bases match TRBD1. V shed 11 bases, J shed 2 bases, and the junction held 8 bases outside the gene matches. Germline assignment: CDR1 SNHLY and CDR2 FYNNEI. CDR3 length equals 14 residues. This CDR3 reads CARWTGQTGNTIYF. The CDR3 bases are TGTGCCCGGTGGACAGGGCAGACTGGAAACACCATATATTTT. Combining the CDR3 with reference TRBV2 and TRBJ1-3 gives the whole variable domain EPEVTQTPSHQVTQMGQEVILRCVPISNHLYFYWYRQILGQKVEFLVSFYNNEISEKSEIFDDQFSVERPDGSNFTLKIRSTKLEDSAMYFCARWTGQTGNTIYFGEGSWLTVV.

The CDR3 spells CSGTTGGLSGNTIYF. The CDR3 DNA is TGCAGCGGCACGACAGGGGGCCTCTCTGGAAACACCATATATTTT. This chain connects TRBV29-1 to TRBJ1-3, with 10 bases that match TRBD1. The CDR3 is made up of 15 amino acids. CDR1 and CDR2 from the germline V gene are SQVTM and ANQGSEA. V was clipped by 7 bases and J by 0 bases; unmatched bases: 6. Supplemented by reference TRBV29-1 and TRBJ1-3, the full variable domain reads SAVISQKPSRDICQRGTSLTIQCQVDSQVTMMFWYRQQPGQSLTLIATANQGSEATYESGFVIDKFPISRPNLTFSTLTVSNMSPEDSSIYLCSGTTGGLSGNTIYFGEGSWLTVV.

The chain is built from TRBV3-1 and TRBJ2-2; possibly TRBD1 for D (5 bases). V was clipped by 1 base and J by 4 bases, with 13 bases between them. CDR3 length: 16 residues. CDR1 is LGHDT, CDR2 YNNKEL, per germline (reference sequence). CDR3 sequence: CASSQVADSPTGELFF. CDR3 bases: TGTGCCAGCAGCCAAGTGGCCGACAGTCCCACCGGGGAGCTGTTTTTT.

The chain carries TRBV10-3 and TRBJ2-7, with 11 positions matching TRBD2. Germline V CDR1 and CDR2: ENHRY, SYGVKD. V gave up 4 bases and J gave up 0 bases; unmatched junction bases: 8. The CDR3 runs to 17 residues. Here the CDR3 DNA reads TGTGCCATCAGTGGTAACTCTAGCGGGGGGTCCTCCTACGAGCAGTACTTC. This gives the protein CAISGNSSGGSSYEQYF.

This clonotype occurred once. The chain joins TRBV24-1 to TRBJ2-1, with 11 nucleotides matching TRBD2. The CDR3 has 20 amino acids. CDR1 is KGHDR, CDR2 SFDVKD, per germline. The V gene end was trimmed by 2 bases and the J gene end by 0 bases; junction bases not matched to a gene: 11. CDR3 coding DNA: TGTGCCACCAGTGATTGGCGGGGTCGACTAGCGGGGACCTCCTACAATGAGCAGTTCTTC. It codes for CATSDWRGRLAGTSYNEQFF.

The chain is built from TRBV12-3 or TRBV12-4 and TRBJ2-1, with D perhaps TRBD2 (6 bases). This CDR3 comprises 16 residues. V lost 6 bases and J 0 bases, leaving 15 bases between the germline ends. CDR3 sequence reads: CASRPYPGSSYNEQFF. In nucleotides, the CDR3 is TGTGCCAGCAGACCCTACCCCGGGAGCTCCTACAATGAGCAGTTCTTC.

The chain has TRBV5-4 and TRBJ1-1, with 9 bases aligning to TRBD1. J lost 3 bases, V lost 5 bases, and 5 bases had no gene match. Per germline, CDR1 SGHNT and CDR2 YYREEE (reference sequence). CDR3 size: 14 residues. Here the CDR3 DNA reads TGTGCCAGCAGACACGACAGGGGGTACACTGAAGCTTTCTTT. The encoded protein is CASRHDRGYTEAFF.

V gene TRBV5-1 combines with J gene TRBJ2-7, with 8 bases lining up with TRBD1. Germline V gives CDR1 SGHRS, CDR2 YFSETQ. The CDR3 sequence is 16 residues long. Trimming cost V 4 bases and J 7 bases; bases outside gene matches: 16. The CDR3 protein is CASSIDRDRPADEQYF. The CDR3 DNA sequence: TGCGCCAGCAGCATAGACCGGGACAGGCCTGCCGATGAGCAGTACTTC. Full variable domain (missing parts from reference TRBV5-1 and TRBJ2-7): KAGVTQTPRYLIKTRGQQVTLSCSPISGHRSVSWYQQTPGQGLQFLFEYFSETQRNKGNFPGRFSGRQFSNSRSEMNVSTLELGDSALYLCASSIDRDRPADEQYFGPGTRLTVT.

This clonotype was detected only a few times. The chain uses TRBV2 and TRBJ1-1; a possible D gene is TRBD1 (6 bases). The length of the CDR3 is 15 residues. With 4 bases removed from V and 7 bases from J, the gap between germline ends came to 19 bases. CDR1 is SNHLY and CDR2 is FYNNEI in the germline V gene. The CDR3 coding sequence is TGTGCCAGCAGTGCTGCGTGGGGGGGGCTCCTTGAAGCTTTCTTT. This sequence encodes CASSAAWGGLLEAFF.

This chain uses TRBV27 with TRBJ2-7, with 8 bases fitting TRBD1. V was clipped by 7 bases and J by 7 bases; unmatched bases: 9. Per the germline V gene, CDR1 is MNHEY and CDR2 is SMNVEV (reference sequence). This CDR3 spans 13 amino acids. CDR3 loop: CASTDRGSREQYF. As DNA, the CDR3 is TGTGCCAGCACCGACAGGGGTTCGAGGGAGCAGTACTTC.

The rearrangement joins TRBV19 to TRBJ2-5, with D possibly being TRBD1 (6 bases). Germline assignment: CDR1 LNHDA and CDR2 SQIVND (reference sequence). Trimming removed 5 bases at V and 2 bases at J, with 15 bases between. The CDR3 has 15 amino acids. As DNA, the CDR3 is TGTGCCAGTAGTCCCACCCACAGGGAGCAAGAGACCCAGTACTTC. Translating gives CASSPTHREQETQYF.

The chain combines TRBV30 with TRBJ1-2; D remains ambiguous. Trimming cost V 0 bases and J 7 bases, with 39 bases left between them. Germline V CDR1 and CDR2: GTSNPN, SVGIG (reference sequence). CDR3 length: 22 amino acids. CDR3 loop: CAWSVIHHDPDVPNELFGGYTF. For the CDR3, the DNA is TGTGCCTGGAGTGTCATACATCATGACCCAGACGTACCGAACGAGCTATTCGGTGGCTACACCTTC.

This clonotype was seen a few times. This chain uses TRBV19 with TRBJ2-2; D is unresolved. The CDR3 length is 13 residues. From germline, CDR1 is LNHDA and CDR2 SQIVND (reference sequence). V lost 6 bases to trimming and J lost 5 bases, with 10 bases between them. This CDR3 reads CASSEVGTGELFF. The CDR3, as DNA: TGTGCCAGTAGCGAAGTGGGGACCGGGGAGCTGTTTTTT.

The chain carries TRBV19 and TRBJ2-7, with TRBD2 matching 11 bases. The CDR3 has 15 amino acids. Germline V gene sequence: CDR1 LNHDA, CDR2 SQIVND (reference sequence). The V and J ends lost 3 bases and 6 bases, in that order; junction bases with no gene match: 7. The CDR3 loop is CASSILAGGQGEQYF. The CDR3 coding sequence is TGTGCCAGTAGTATTTTAGCGGGAGGGCAAGGCGAGCAGTACTTC.

This clonotype was seen just once. The CDR3 DNA is TGCGCCAGTCATGGGACAGGGGAGAAAGGGGAGACCCAGTACTTC. This sequence encodes CASHGTGEKGETQYF. The chain carries TRBV5-1 and TRBJ2-5; 10 nucleotides line up with TRBD1. With V trimmed by 8 bases and J by 5 bases, 12 bases remained unmatched. This CDR3 has 15 residues. The germline CDR1 and CDR2 sequences are SGHRS and YFSETQ. The complete variable domain, with remaining parts taken from reference TRBV5-1 and TRBJ2-5, reads KAGVTQTPRYLIKTRGQQVTLSCSPISGHRSVSWYQQTPGQGLQFLFEYFSETQRNKGNFPGRFSGRQFSNSRSEMNVSTLELGDSALYLCASHGTGEKGETQYFGPGTRLLVL.

J is TRBJ2-3 and V is TRBV12-3 or TRBV12-4; no definite D call. Trimming took 4 bases from V and 3 from J, leaving 11 bases between them. This CDR3 is 14 amino acids long. CDR3 in amino acids: CASSSRTVTDTQYF. The DNA for the CDR3 is TGTGCCAGCAGTTCCCGGACGGTTACAGATACGCAGTATTTT.

This chain joins TRBV6-5 and TRBJ2-5, with D tentatively TRBD1 or TRBD2 (5 bases each). Germline assignment: CDR1 MNHEY and CDR2 SVGAGI. This CDR3 is 14 amino acids long. V shed 9 bases and J shed 0 bases, with 14 bases lying between them. CDR3 in amino acids: CASSGQGDQETQYF. The CDR3 DNA sequence: TGTGCCAGTTCAGGGCAGGGAGACCAAGAGACCCAGTACTTC.

The gene calls are TRBV3-1 and TRBJ2-2, with D perhaps matching TRBD1 or TRBD2 (6 bases each). V lost 4 bases and J lost 6, with 12 bases in between. The CDR3 is 14 amino acids. Germline loops: CDR1 LGHDT, CDR2 YNNKEL (reference sequence). CDR3 in amino acids: CASSPLGGPGELFF. CDR3 coding DNA: TGTGCCAGCAGCCCTTTAGGGGGGCCCGGGGAGCTGTTTTTT.

The chain recombines TRBV11-2 with TRBJ2-5, with 7 bases matching TRBD1. The CDR3 loop spans 14 amino acids. J gave up 5 bases and V 1 base, and 4 bases lay outside the gene matches. Germline V CDR1 and CDR2: SGHAT, FQNNGV. The CDR3 loop is CASSLVIQGETQYF. CDR3 bases: TGTGCCAGCAGCTTAGTAATACAGGGGGAGACCCAGTACTTC.

This sequence joins TRBV23-1 and TRBJ2-5, with D unresolved. TRBV23-1 is treated as an ORF (open reading frame) with a function not yet certain. The V end lost 8 bases, the J end lost 12 bases, and 16 bases lay between the germline ends. This CDR3 contains 11 residues. CDR3 sequence: CASLNGRLEYF. CDR3 nucleotide sequence: TGCGCCAGCCTTAACGGGCGGCTGGAGTACTTC.